What follows are 20 T cell receptor beta chains derived from one specimen sequenced in a study of T-cell reconstitution after alpha-beta-depleted transplantation in children. Researchers prepared the TCRbeta library using unique molecular identifiers, the study reports. TCRdb independently ran MiXCR on the PCR reads; one entry per CDR3 protein. The sample holds roughly 610,000 distinct CDR3 sequences, 10% to 13% seen once. The sample was PBMCs from the stem cell graft donor, taken from the stem cell graft. These receptors came from a human donor who donated a stem cell graft to a child with acute myeloid leukemia.

The CDR3 DNA is TGCGCCAGCAGCCAAGATGAGCGGGACGGCTACGAGCAGTACTTC. Translation: CASSQDERDGYEQYF. V is TRBV4-3 and J is TRBJ2-7, with 7 bases fitting TRBD2. This CDR3 contains 15 residues. The ends lost 0 bases at V and 3 bases at J; junction bases unmatched: 5. The germline V gene encodes CDR1 LGHNA and CDR2 YSLEER.

This clonotype was recorded a few times. V usage is TRBV5-1 and J usage is TRBJ2-6; D may be TRBD1 or TRBD2 (6 bases each). Germline V CDR1 and CDR2: SGHRS, YFSETQ. Deletions cut 1 base from V and 0 bases from J, with 17 bases between. This CDR3 is 19 amino acids long. CDR3 in DNA: TGCGCCAGCAGCTTGAGTCCCGGGGGCTCGGGCTCTGGGGCCAACGTCCTGACTTTC. It translates to CASSLSPGGSGSGANVLTF.

At least ten counts were recorded for this clonotype. This chain links TRBV11-2 with TRBJ2-1; 7 nucleotides match TRBD2. CDR3 length equals 15 residues. The J segment lost 4 bases and the V segment lost 4 bases, leaving 7 bases of the junction unmatched. The germline V gene encodes CDR1 SGHAT and CDR2 FQNNGV. The CDR3 sequence is CASSYRRGSYNEQFF. CDR3 coding DNA: TGTGCCAGCAGCTACCGACGCGGGAGTTACAATGAGCAGTTCTTC.

The sample holds a few counts of this clonotype. CDR3 sequence reads: CASSFLADEKLFF. DNA of the CDR3: TGTGCCAGCAGTTTCTTGGCAGACGAAAAACTGTTTTTT. The V gene is TRBV12-3 or TRBV12-4, the J gene TRBJ1-4; D not certain. V lost 3 bases and J 8 bases, leaving 10 bases between the germline ends. The CDR3 consists of 13 residues.

This clonotype turned up a few times. This rearrangement joins TRBV28 to TRBJ2-1; 7 bases match TRBD1. The CDR3 loop spans 16 amino acids. Trimming at V came to 6 bases and at J to 3 bases, leaving 11 bases not matched to a gene. CDR1 and CDR2 (germline): MDHEN, SYDVKM. DNA for the CDR3: TGTGCCAGCAGCCCTGGGGAGACAGGGCTCTACAATGAGCAGTTCTTC. Its protein is CASSPGETGLYNEQFF.

This clonotype was recorded a few times. The chain recombines TRBV7-9 with TRBJ2-1, with D uncertain. This CDR3 region has 15 residues. Between the trimmed V and J ends, which lost 1 base and 2 bases, there was a span of 9 bases. CDR1 is SEHNR and CDR2 is FQNEAQ in the germline V gene (reference sequence). The CDR3 bases are TGTGCCAGCAGCTTAGTAGGAGAACCCTACAATGAGCAGTTCTTC. Translated, it gives CASSLVGEPYNEQFF.

V is TRBV29-1 and J is TRBJ2-7; 10 bases are a match to TRBD1. CDR3 length equals 15 residues. The V gene end was trimmed by 6 bases and the J gene end by 5 bases; junction bases not matched to a gene: 13. Germline CDR1 is SQVTM and CDR2 is ANQGSEA. The CDR3 DNA reads as TGCAGCGTCTCACTTCCGGGACAGGGGATGCACGAGCAGTACTTC. It encodes CSVSLPGQGMHEQYF.

There are many counts of this clonotype. This chain links TRBV6-2 or TRBV6-3 with TRBJ2-5; 10 bases align to TRBD2. This CDR3 contains 16 residues. The germline gives CDR1 MNHEY, CDR2 SVGEGT. Germline trimming cut 5 bases from V and 2 bases from J; bases unmatched to any gene: 8. CDR3 in DNA: TGTGCCAGCAGTCAGTGGACTAGCGGAGGGCAAGAGACCCAGTACTTC. It codes for CASSQWTSGGQETQYF.

The V gene is TRBV7-2, the J gene TRBJ2-3, with D hard to call. The CDR3 runs 13 residues. The germline CDR1 and CDR2 sequences are SGHTA and FQGNSA. Deletions cut 7 bases from V and 3 bases from J, with 11 bases between. CDR3 nucleotide sequence: TGTGCCAGCACCCAGGTGGGGACAGATACGCAGTATTTT. It encodes CASTQVGTDTQYF.

For the CDR3, the DNA is TGTGCCATCAGTGAATTAGGGGATAATCAGCCCCAGCATTTT. Residues: CAISELGDNQPQHF. The chain carries TRBV10-3 and TRBJ1-5, with TRBD1 as a possible D gene (5 bases). V lost 3 bases, J lost 4 bases, and 10 bases lay in between. This CDR3 region has 14 residues. Per germline, CDR1 ENHRY and CDR2 SYGVKD.

The gene calls are TRBV7-3 and TRBJ2-1; D is tentatively TRBD1 or TRBD2 (5 bases each). V was cut by 5 bases and J by 9 bases, with 20 bases left in between. The CDR3 runs to 15 residues. Germline values: CDR1 SGHTA, CDR2 FQGTGA. The CDR3 is CASSPRVGEGREQFF. CDR3 bases: TGTGCCAGCAGCCCTAGGGTGGGGGAAGGGCGTGAGCAGTTCTTC.

This clonotype was observed a handful of times. The chain couples TRBV18 to TRBJ2-3; TRBD1 matches at 9 bases. V lost 0 bases, J lost 6 bases, and 7 bases stayed unmatched. The CDR3 is made up of 16 amino acids. The germline gives CDR1 KGHSH, CDR2 LQKENI. The CDR3 here is CASSPPWDREMDTQYF. In DNA, the CDR3 is TGTGCCAGCTCACCACCGTGGGACAGGGAGATGGATACGCAGTATTTT.

There are many counts of this clonotype. V and J are TRBV5-1 and TRBJ2-5; no reliable D call. Germline V CDR1 and CDR2: SGHRS, YFSETQ. CDR3 size: 15 residues. Trimming took off 3 bases at V and 4 bases at J, with 16 bases between the two ends. CDR3 in amino acids: CASSSSGVPGETQYF. CDR3 coding DNA: TGCGCCAGCAGCTCCTCCGGCGTACCAGGAGAGACCCAGTACTTC. Based on the CDR3 plus reference TRBV5-1 and TRBJ2-5, the full variable domain is KAGVTQTPRYLIKTRGQQVTLSCSPISGHRSVSWYQQTPGQGLQFLFEYFSETQRNKGNFPGRFSGRQFSNSRSEMNVSTLELGDSALYLCASSSSGVPGETQYFGPGTRLLVL.

This clonotype was observed a few times. The rearrangement uses TRBV4-2 and TRBJ1-2; 8 bases are a match to TRBD1. This CDR3 contains 16 residues. Germline-derived CDR1 and CDR2 are LGHNA and YNFKEQ. Losses at the gene ends were 1 base for V and 3 bases for J; bases not matched to a gene: 7. CDR3 amino acids: CASSQVTGGTYYGYTF. The CDR3 bases are TGTGCCAGCAGCCAAGTCACAGGGGGTACCTACTATGGCTACACCTTC.

This clonotype was recorded at least ten times. The CDR3 DNA follows: TGTGCCAGCAGGGGACTAGGGAACACCGGGGAGCTGTTTTTT. The encoded protein is CASRGLGNTGELFF. This chain connects TRBV2 to TRBJ2-2; 8 nucleotides align to TRBD2. The CDR3 extends over 14 amino acids. Germline V CDR1 and CDR2: SNHLY, FYNNEI. The V gene end was trimmed by 6 bases and the J gene end by 1 base; junction bases not matched to a gene: 1.

The chain recombines TRBV5-1 with TRBJ2-6; D is uncertain. Germline V gene data show CDR1 as SGHRS and CDR2 as YFSETQ. Between the trimmed V and J ends, which lost 4 bases and 0 bases, there was a span of 8 bases. This CDR3 has 15 residues. DNA of the CDR3: TGCGCCAGCAGCATGGGTGACTCTGGGGCCAACGTCCTGACTTTC. Translation: CASSMGDSGANVLTF.

Only a few counts were recorded for this clonotype. The V and J genes are TRBV6-2 or TRBV6-3 and TRBJ2-5, with 10 bases fitting TRBD1. Losses at the gene ends were 5 bases for V and 0 bases for J; bases not matched to a gene: 15. The CDR3 covers 19 residues. Germline CDR1 is MNHEY and CDR2 is SVGEGT. CDR3 bases: TGTGCCAGCAGTACCCTACATTTTATCGGGACAGGGGACCAAGAGACCCAGTACTTC. Amino acids: CASSTLHFIGTGDQETQYF.

This clonotype has more than one count but fewer than ten. The chain links TRBV12-3 or TRBV12-4 to TRBJ2-7, with D possibly being TRBD1 or TRBD2 (5 bases each). Between the trimmed V and J ends, which lost 5 bases and 4 bases, there was a span of 18 bases. This CDR3 is 15 amino acids long. Here the CDR3 DNA reads TGTGCCAGCAGTGGTCGGGGCGGAGCCAGATACGAGCAGTACTTC. The encoded protein is CASSGRGGARYEQYF.

This clonotype was recorded at least ten times. The CDR3 region is CASSKNYPWDRGWHEQYF. The DNA of the CDR3 is TGTGCCAGCAGCAAGAATTATCCGTGGGACAGGGGATGGCACGAGCAGTACTTC. The chain uses TRBV21-1 and TRBJ2-7; the DNA was not compared with TRBD1, the D call given in the table. TRBV21-1 is a pseudogene segment. The CDR3 has 18 amino acids.

V is TRBV7-6 and J is TRBJ2-2; D uncertain. The CDR3 is made up of 15 amino acids. V lost 2 bases to trimming and J lost 7 bases, with 14 bases between them. Germline CDR1 is SGHVS and CDR2 is FNYEAQ. Written as DNA, the CDR3 is TGTGCCAGCAGCTTATTGACCCAAGGCGGCGGGGAGCTGTTTTTT. This translates into CASSLLTQGGGELFF.